The 21 T cell receptor beta chains reported below all come from one sample, sequenced in a study of T cell responses to AZD1222 COVID-19 vaccine. The protocol was immunoSEQ multiplex PCR, while the TCRdb copy is restricted to in-frame clones and leaves out a portion. The sample shows roughly 180,000 clones, roughly 91% of them seen only once. Material: peripheral blood, obtained 28 days after the second AZD1222 dose. The receptor set was obtained from an adult who received the AZD1222 COVID-19 vaccine.

This chain joins TRBV9 and TRBJ2-7, with 14 bases fitting TRBD2. The V segment lost 0 bases and the J segment 6 bases; nucleotides outside the gene matches: 2. Germline V gene lookup returns CDR1 SGDLS and CDR2 YYNGEE. The CDR3 is 15 amino acids. The CDR3 DNA follows: TGTGCCAGCAGCGTAGGGGGACTAGCGGGAGTCGAGCAGTACTTC. Protein: CASSVGGLAGVEQYF.

The gene calls are TRBV13 and TRBJ1-1; D unclear. This CDR3 has 13 amino acids. Germline V CDR1 and CDR2: PRHDT, FYEKMQ (reference sequence). The V end was cut by 4 bases, the J end by 0 bases, with 6 bases between. CDR3 sequence (DNA): TGTGCCAGCAGCTCCGCAGTGAACACTGAAGCTTTCTTT. It specifies CASSSAVNTEAFF. Combining the CDR3 with reference TRBV13 and TRBJ1-1 gives the whole variable domain AAGVIQSPRHLIKEKRETATLKCYPIPRHDTVYWYQQGPGQDPQFLISFYEKMQSDKGSIPDRFSAQQFSDYHSELNMSSLELGDSALYFCASSSAVNTEAFFGQGTRLTVV.

V and J are TRBV11-2 and TRBJ1-2; no clear D. V lost 0 bases and J 4 bases, leaving 9 bases between the germline ends. The CDR3 consists of 14 residues. The germline gives CDR1 SGHAT, CDR2 FQNNGV. The CDR3 DNA sequence: TGTGCCAGCAGCTTAGAAGACACGATCTATGGCTACACCTTC. It codes for CASSLEDTIYGYTF.

The chain combines TRBV7-8 with TRBJ2-1, with 9 bases identical to TRBD1. CDR3 length: 16 residues. V dropped 0 bases and J dropped 8; count of bases not matched to a gene: 8. The germline V gene encodes CDR1 SGHVS and CDR2 FQNEAQ. The CDR3 here is CASSLAPGQGIYEQFF. CDR3 coding DNA: TGTGCCAGCAGCTTAGCCCCGGGACAGGGAATCTATGAGCAGTTCTTC.

This sequence joins TRBV7-9 and TRBJ2-2, with TRBD1 matching over 8 bases. The germline CDR1 and CDR2 sequences are SEHNR and FQNEAQ (reference sequence). The CDR3 spans 17 residues. Trimming cost V 2 bases and J 7 bases; bases outside gene matches: 12. DNA of the CDR3: TGTGCCAGCAGCTTACGTTCCCCCGGACAGGGCGTCGGGGAGCTGTTTTTT. Its translation: CASSLRSPGQGVGELFF. Combining the CDR3 with reference TRBV7-9 and TRBJ2-2 gives the whole variable domain DTGVSQNPRHKITKRGQNVTFRCDPISEHNRLYWYRQTLGQGPEFLTYFQNEAQLEKSRLLSDRFSAERPKGSFSTLEIQRTEQGDSAMYLCASSLRSPGQGVGELFFGEGSRLTVL.

The chain joins TRBV18 to TRBJ2-3, with TRBD2 matching over 14 bases. Trimming cost V 3 bases and J 4 bases; bases outside gene matches: 0. The germline V gene has CDR1 KGHSH and CDR2 LQKENI. The CDR3 sequence is 15 residues long. The CDR3 bases are TGTGCCAGCTCACCGGGACTAGCGGGAGCAGATACGCAGTATTTT. Translated: CASSPGLAGADTQYF. The full variable domain, rest sourced from reference TRBV18 and TRBJ2-3, is NAGVMQNPRHLVRRRGQEARLRCSPMKGHSHVYWYRQLPEEGLKFMVYLQKENIIDESGMPKERFSAEFPKEGPSILRIQQVVRGDSAAYFCASSPGLAGADTQYFGPGTRLTVL.

The chain has TRBV2 and TRBJ1-5, with 9 bases identical to TRBD1. This CDR3 comprises 15 residues. Per germline, CDR1 SNHLY and CDR2 FYNNEI. J gave up 5 bases and V 4 bases, and 6 bases lay outside the gene matches. CDR3 in DNA: TGTGCCAGCAGTGGGGGACAGGGCAGTTATCAGCCCCAGCATTTT. Its protein product is CASSGGQGSYQPQHF.

This chain joins TRBV24-1 and TRBJ1-2, with 10 bases lining up with TRBD1. Trimming removed 6 bases from V and 4 bases from J; junction bases left unmatched: 4. The germline CDR1 and CDR2 sequences are KGHDR and SFDVKD. This CDR3 is built from 14 residues. In nucleotides, the CDR3 is TGTGCCACCAGTAGGGGACAGGGGAGCTATGGCTACACCTTC. This encodes CATSRGQGSYGYTF.

Written as DNA, the CDR3 is TGTGCCAGCAGTTTTACGGGACGGGGCGATACGCAGTATTTT. This gives the protein CASSFTGRGDTQYF. The V gene is TRBV27, the J gene TRBJ2-3; perhaps D is TRBD1 or TRBD2 (5 bases each). The CDR3 totals 14 residues. V gave up 3 bases and J gave up 6 bases, with 13 bases separating them. The germline gives CDR1 MNHEY, CDR2 SMNVEV (reference sequence).

V gene TRBV18 combines with J gene TRBJ1-1, with D perhaps matching TRBD1 (5 bases). The CDR3 totals 15 residues. V was trimmed by 3 bases and J by 1 base, leaving 12 bases between them. Germline V lookup: CDR1 KGHSH, CDR2 LQKENI. The CDR3 here is CASSPRDVRNTEAFF. CDR3 DNA sequence: TGTGCCAGCTCACCGAGGGACGTAAGGAACACTGAAGCTTTCTTT.

CDR3 coding DNA: TGTGCCAGCAGTCGTAGCGGGAGAGGGGGAGAGACCCAGTACTTC. The encoded protein is CASSRSGRGGETQYF. The chain uses TRBV6-5 and TRBJ2-5; the match to TRBD2 covers 9 bases. This CDR3 spans 15 amino acids. Per the germline V gene, CDR1 is MNHEY and CDR2 is SVGAGI. V lost 5 bases to trimming and J lost 4 bases; unmatched junction nucleotides: 8.

This clone is a singleton in its sample. The chain carries TRBV30 and TRBJ1-3, with unresolved D. V was clipped by 0 bases and J by 0 bases, with 15 bases between them. The CDR3 has 17 amino acids. Germline values: CDR1 GTSNPN, CDR2 SVGIG (reference sequence). CDR3 sequence reads: CAWSVLRTLLSGNTIYF. DNA for the CDR3: TGTGCCTGGAGTGTACTACGGACCCTCCTCTCTGGAAACACCATATATTTT.

V gene TRBV30 combines with J gene TRBJ2-3, with D possibly matching TRBD1 (5 bases). V gave up 1 base and J gave up 6 bases, with 8 bases separating them. CDR3 length equals 12 residues. The germline CDR1 and CDR2 sequences are GTSNPN and SVGIG (reference sequence). The CDR3 loop is CAWSGQLDTQYF. As DNA, the CDR3 is TGTGCCTGGAGTGGACAGTTGGATACGCAGTATTTT. The full variable domain, with the rest looked up from reference TRBV30 and TRBJ2-3, is SQTIHQWPATLVQPVGSPLSLECTVEGTSNPNLYWYRQAAGRGLQLLFYSVGIGQISSEVPQNLSASRPQDRQFILSSKKLLLSDSGFYLCAWSGQLDTQYFGPGTRLTVL.

The CDR3 region has the DNA TGTGCCAGCAGTTTACCCGGGTGGCGGGAGGGCCCGTACAATGAGCAGTTCTTC. Protein: CASSLPGWREGPYNEQFF. V and J are TRBV28 and TRBJ2-1; 9 bases map to TRBD2. Trimming cost V 2 bases and J 4 bases; bases outside gene matches: 12. CDR1 is MDHEN, CDR2 SYDVKM, per germline. The length of the CDR3 is 18 residues.

About this clone itself: A read error may account for a junction end that differs from germline. The gene calls are TRBV7-9 and TRBJ2-7; 12 bases are shared with TRBD2. The length of the CDR3 is 14 residues. CDR1 and CDR2 (germline): SEHNR, FQNEAQ (reference sequence). CDR3: CASSLAGGSYEQYF. The CDR3 DNA reads TGTGCCAGCAGCCTAGCGGGAGGGTCCTACGAGCAGTACTTC.

The chain uses TRBV2 and TRBJ2-2; TRBD2 matches at 15 bases. The CDR3 consists of 17 residues. The V gene's germline CDR1 is SNHLY and CDR2 FYNNEI. J lost 5 bases, V lost 6 bases, and 7 bases had no gene match. DNA of the CDR3: TGTGCCAGCAGCCCCGGACTAGCGGGAGGGGGGACCGGGGAGCTGTTTTTT. Its protein is CASSPGLAGGGTGELFF.

The V gene is TRBV6-4, the J gene TRBJ2-3; D gene ambiguous. V shed 6 bases and J shed 0 bases, with 4 bases lying between them. CDR1 is MRHNA, CDR2 SNTAGT, per germline. This CDR3 is built from 12 residues. DNA of the CDR3: TGTGCCAGCAGGGGGAGCACAGATACGCAGTATTTT. Translating gives CASRGSTDTQYF.

A single count supports this clone. This chain links TRBV14 with TRBJ2-7; D possibly uses TRBD1 or TRBD2 (6 bases each). Germline assignment: CDR1 SGHDN and CDR2 FVKESK. The CDR3 runs to 15 residues. Trimming pared 3 bases from V and 5 bases from J, leaving 17 bases between. Here the CDR3 DNA reads TGTGCCAGCAGCCAGACGACAGGTGCGGGGAACGAGCAGTACTTC. This codes for CASSQTTGAGNEQYF.

The chain links TRBV3-1 (or the pseudogene TRBV3-2) to TRBJ1-4; D is perhaps TRBD1 (5 bases). This CDR3 comprises 15 residues. V was shortened by 1 base and J by 7 bases, with 13 bases between the two germline ends. Germline lookup yields CDR1 LGHDT and CDR2 YNNKEL (reference sequence). The CDR3 nucleotides read TGTGCCAGCAGCCAAGTTAGGGGCTATGGTGAAAAACTGTTTTTT. This codes for CASSQVRGYGEKLFF.

This sequence joins TRBV6-4 and TRBJ1-1; D is unclear. The CDR3 covers 14 residues. Germline values: CDR1 MRHNA, CDR2 SNTAGT. V was shortened by 7 bases and J by 4 bases, with 16 bases between the two germline ends. The CDR3 loop is CASKMNPSGTEAFF. In nucleotides, the CDR3 is TGTGCCAGCAAGATGAACCCATCTGGCACTGAAGCTTTCTTT.

V is TRBV12-3 or TRBV12-4 and J is TRBJ2-1; D is undetermined. There are 12 residues in the CDR3. Trimming pared 4 bases from V and 9 bases from J, leaving 10 bases between. CDR3 DNA sequence: TGTGCCAGCAGTTCCCCCCCCAGTGAGCAGTTCTTC. Its translation: CASSSPPSEQFF.